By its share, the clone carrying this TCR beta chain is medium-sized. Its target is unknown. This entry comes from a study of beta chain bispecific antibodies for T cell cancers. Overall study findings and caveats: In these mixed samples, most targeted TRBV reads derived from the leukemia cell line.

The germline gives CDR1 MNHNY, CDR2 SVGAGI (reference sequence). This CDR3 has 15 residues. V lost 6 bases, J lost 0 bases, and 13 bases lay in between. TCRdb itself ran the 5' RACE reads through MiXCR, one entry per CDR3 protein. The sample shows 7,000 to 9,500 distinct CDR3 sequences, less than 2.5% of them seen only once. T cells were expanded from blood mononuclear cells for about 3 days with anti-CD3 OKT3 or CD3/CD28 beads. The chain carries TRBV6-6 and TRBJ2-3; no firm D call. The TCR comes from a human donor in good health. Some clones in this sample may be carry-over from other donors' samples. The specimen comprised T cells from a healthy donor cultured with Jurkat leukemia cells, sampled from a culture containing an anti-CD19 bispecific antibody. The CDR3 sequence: CASSPVSSSTDTQYF. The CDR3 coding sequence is TGTGCCAGCAGCCCCGTTTCTTCTAGCACAGATACGCAGTATTTT.